Below are 6 T cell receptor beta chains sequenced from a single sample in a study of T cell responses to AZD1222 COVID-19 vaccine. Data came from immunoSEQ multiplex PCR; TCRdb stores just in-frame clones and leaves some out. The top ten hold more than 5% of the sample, which has about 140,000 clones, approximately 92% seen once. The specimen was peripheral blood, collected on day 0 of AZD1222 vaccination. The source of these receptors is an adult in good health.

The chain uses TRBV5-1 and TRBJ2-5; TRBD1 or TRBD2 may be the D gene (6 bases each). CDR3 length equals 14 residues. Germline V gene lookup returns CDR1 SGHRS and CDR2 YFSETQ. V lost 1 base, J lost 7 bases, and 14 bases lay in between. CDR3: CASSLFPGEATQYF. For the CDR3, the DNA is TGCGCCAGCAGCTTGTTCCCAGGGGAGGCGACCCAGTACTTC.

The gene calls are TRBV6-1 and TRBJ1-3; D unclear. This CDR3 region has 17 residues. CDR1 and CDR2 (germline): MNHNS, SASEGT. The ends were cut back, 2 bases at V and 1 base at J, with 15 bases in the middle. The CDR3 nucleotides read TGTGCCAGCAGTGAACTTGCAGCGACTTATTCTGGAAACACCATATATTTT. Residues: CASSELAATYSGNTIYF.

V usage is TRBV10-1 and J usage is TRBJ1-6, with D perhaps matching TRBD1 (5 bases). Looked up from germline, CDR1 is WNHNN and CDR2 is SYGVQD (reference sequence). Between the trimmed V and J ends, which lost 5 bases and 8 bases, there was a span of 7 bases. This CDR3 is 12 amino acids long. The CDR3 loop reads CASSPRDSPLHF. CDR3 coding DNA: TGCGCCAGCAGTCCCAGGGATTCACCCCTCCACTTT.

V gene TRBV14 combines with J gene TRBJ1-2; D gene ambiguous. The germline V gene encodes CDR1 SGHDN and CDR2 FVKESK. This CDR3 is 12 amino acids long. V lost 4 bases to trimming and J lost 1 base, with 4 bases between them. CDR3 DNA sequence: TGTGCCAGCAGCCCGGATAACTATGGCTACACCTTC. Its translation: CASSPDNYGYTF.

The chain carries TRBV19 and TRBJ1-4; TRBD1 is a possible D gene (5 bases). V lost 5 bases to trimming and J lost 4 bases, with 11 bases between them. The germline CDR1 and CDR2 sequences are LNHDA and SQIVND (reference sequence). The CDR3 consists of 14 residues. The CDR3: CASSRRGLNEKLFF. CDR3 in DNA: TGTGCCAGTAGTCGGAGGGGCCTTAATGAAAAACTGTTTTTT. Complete variable domain (other parts from reference TRBV19 and TRBJ1-4): DGGITQSPKYLFRKEGQNVTLSCEQNLNHDAMYWYRQDPGQGLRLIYYSQIVNDFQKGDIAEGYSVSREKKESFPLTVTSAQKNPTAFYLCASSRRGLNEKLFFGSGTQLSVL.

V usage is TRBV7-2 and J usage is TRBJ2-1; 7 nucleotides agree with TRBD2. CDR3 length: 13 residues. After removal of 6 bases from V and 5 bases from J, the junction contained 4 bases not matched to a gene. Germline V gene sequence: CDR1 SGHTA, CDR2 FQGNSA. In DNA, the CDR3 is TGTGCCAGCAGTGCGCGGGGGAACAATGAGCAGTTCTTC. This gives the protein CASSARGNNEQFF.